One sample yielded the 5 T cell receptor beta chains listed below, sequenced in a study of blood T cells in healthy people across ages. With a J-beta primer mix and a sample-barcoded 5' primer, a second PCR ran about 7 to 12 cycles. TCRdb fed the 5' RACE reads into MiXCR, producing one record per CDR3 protein. Found here are about 1.4 million distinct CDR3 sequences, around 55% of them singletons; the top ten hold more than 6%. Sample: blood. These receptors originate from a man between 18 and 35 years old in good health.

V is TRBV5-1 and J is TRBJ2-7; TRBD1 or TRBD2 may be the D gene (5 bases each). Trimming took off 1 base at V and 6 bases at J, with 11 bases between the two ends. The CDR3 runs to 13 residues. Germline V gene sequence: CDR1 SGHRS, CDR2 YFSETQ. The CDR3 bases are TGCGCCAGCAGCTTGCGGGACCTCGCCGAGCAGTACTTC. It codes for CASSLRDLAEQYF.

This clonotype was seen a few times. The chain combines TRBV20-1 with TRBJ2-7, with D perhaps TRBD2 (6 bases). With the DNA end fitting TRBJ2-5 better, the J assignment may be wrong. The CDR3 runs to 14 residues. Germline V gene lookup returns CDR1 DFQATT and CDR2 SNEGSKA (reference sequence). The CDR3 DNA is TGCAGTGCTAGAATGGGGGGTGGCGGGGAGACCCAGTACTTC. It is translated as CSARMGGGGETQYF.

The chain has TRBV28 and TRBJ1-2; 8 bases align to TRBD1. There are 22 residues in the CDR3. The V and J ends lost 3 bases and 5 bases, in that order; junction bases with no gene match: 29. Germline lookup yields CDR1 MDHEN and CDR2 SYDVKM. CDR3 sequence reads: CASSFGRSFEPDREISRYGYTF. The CDR3 region has the DNA TGTGCCAGCAGTTTCGGCCGGTCTTTCGAGCCGGACAGGGAGATTTCTAGGTATGGCTACACCTTC.

This sequence joins TRBV5-6 and TRBJ1-2; TRBD1 matches 10 bases. Looked up from germline, CDR1 is SGHDT and CDR2 is YYEEEE. The CDR3 length is 16 residues. Trimming took 4 bases from V and 2 from J; bases not matched to a gene: 8. The chain's CDR3 is CASSLGQGFVNYGYTF. The CDR3 DNA reads as TGTGCCAGCAGCCTGGGACAGGGGTTTGTGAACTATGGCTACACCTTC.

Note on this clonotype: One end of the junction fails to match germline, which may point to a read error. This chain joins TRBV27 and TRBJ1-2; D is undetermined. The CDR3 is 18 amino acids. From germline, CDR1 is MNHEY and CDR2 SMNVEV (reference sequence). The chain's CDR3 is CASGLIVTKPGANYGYTF. The CDR3 coding sequence is TGTGCCAGCGGTTTAATTGTAACAAAGCCGGGAGCTAACTATGGCTACACCTTC.